These 30 T cell receptor beta chains were sequenced from one sample in a study of blood T cell repertoires in COVID-19. TCRdb's table, derived via immunoSEQ multiplex PCR, lists solely in-frame clones and lacks some. The sample gives approximately 200,000 clones, roughly 86% of which show up once; more than 7.5% is in the top ten. The sequenced sample consisted of PBMCs or T cells enriched from blood (not recorded which). The receptors derive from a young woman who had recovered from COVID-19.

This chain connects TRBV5-1 to TRBJ1-2; tentative D call: TRBD1 (5 bases). Germline lookup yields CDR1 SGHRS and CDR2 YFSETQ. The CDR3 loop spans 13 amino acids. The V end lost 4 bases, the J end lost 4 bases, and 11 bases lay between the germline ends. Here the CDR3 reads CASSLDSSYGYTF. The CDR3 coding sequence is TGCGCCAGCAGCCTCGACAGTTCCTATGGCTACACCTTC.

This clone was detected a few times. This chain connects TRBV7-3 to TRBJ2-3, with D perhaps matching TRBD2 (6 bases). Between the trimmed V and J ends, which lost 7 bases and 2 bases, there was a span of 16 bases. Germline V gene data show CDR1 as SGHTA and CDR2 as FQGTGA. CDR3 length equals 15 residues. In nucleotides, the CDR3 is TGTGCCAGCACCCCTGGCGGAGGGCCCACAGATACGCAGTATTTT. Amino acid sequence: CASTPGGGPTDTQYF.

V gene TRBV27 combines with J gene TRBJ2-3; TRBD2 matches 15 bases. Germline V gene lookup returns CDR1 MNHEY and CDR2 SMNVEV (reference sequence). The trim removed 6 bases at V and 4 bases at J, leaving 11 bases unmatched. The CDR3 has 18 amino acids. CDR3 DNA: TGTGCCAGCAGGTTAGACGGACTAGCGGGAGGGCCGGCAGATACGCAGTATTTT. This encodes CASRLDGLAGGPADTQYF.

V usage is TRBV14 and J usage is TRBJ2-7; the match to TRBD2 covers 14 bases. Trimming took 4 bases from V and 5 from J; bases not matched to a gene: 7. The CDR3 contains 16 residues. CDR1 and CDR2 (germline): SGHDN, FVKESK. This CDR3 is CASSPRTSGRLHEQYF. The CDR3 DNA follows: TGTGCCAGCAGCCCCCGGACTAGCGGGAGGTTGCACGAGCAGTACTTC.

V and J are TRBV6-5 and TRBJ2-7; possibly TRBD1 for D (7 bases). Germline CDR1 and CDR2: MNHEY and SVGAGI. The CDR3 sequence is 13 residues long. Trimming removed 5 bases from V and 3 bases from J, with 11 bases in between. Here the CDR3 DNA reads TGTGCCAGCAGTCAGGGGGGAAACTACGAGCAGTACTTC. It translates to CASSQGGNYEQYF.

The chain couples TRBV2 to TRBJ2-1; 9 bases align to TRBD2. CDR1 and CDR2 (germline): SNHLY, FYNNEI. Trimming at V came to 4 bases and at J to 7 bases, leaving 11 bases not matched to a gene. The CDR3 has 16 amino acids. The CDR3 nucleotides are TGTGCCAGCAGTGTATTGGCGGGAGGGCCTTTGAATGAGCAGTTCTTC. The encoded protein is CASSVLAGGPLNEQFF.

The chain joins TRBV19 to TRBJ1-2; D gene uncertain. This CDR3 spans 12 amino acids. With 3 bases removed from V and 10 bases from J, the gap between germline ends came to 12 bases. Per germline, CDR1 LNHDA and CDR2 SQIVND (reference sequence). The CDR3 DNA reads TGTGCCAGTAGTATCGCAGGTGGCAACTACACCTTC. It encodes CASSIAGGNYTF. Based on the CDR3 plus reference TRBV19 and TRBJ1-2, the full variable domain is DGGITQSPKYLFRKEGQNVTLSCEQNLNHDAMYWYRQDPGQGLRLIYYSQIVNDFQKGDIAEGYSVSREKKESFPLTVTSAQKNPTAFYLCASSIAGGNYTFGSGTRLTVV.

The V gene is TRBV6-5, the J gene TRBJ2-7; D might be TRBD2 (6 bases). The germline CDR1 and CDR2 sequences are MNHEY and SVGAGI. Trimming pared 8 bases from V and 2 bases from J, leaving 13 bases between. This CDR3 spans 13 amino acids. CDR3 sequence reads: CASDRETAYEQYF. For the CDR3, the DNA is TGTGCCAGCGATCGGGAGACGGCCTACGAGCAGTACTTC.

The chain carries TRBV2 and TRBJ2-1; 11 positions agree with TRBD2. With 9 bases clipped from V and 4 bases from J, the junction kept 5 bases outside the gene matches. The CDR3 sequence is 14 residues long. CDR1 and CDR2 from the germline V gene are SNHLY and FYNNEI. As DNA, the CDR3 is TGTGCCAGGAAACGACTAGCGGGGTACAATGAGCAGTTCTTC. Its translation is CARKRLAGYNEQFF.

This clone has just one count. This chain joins TRBV7-8 and TRBJ1-4; possible D gene TRBD1, 5 bases. This CDR3 region has 15 residues. Germline lookup yields CDR1 SGHVS and CDR2 FQNEAQ. The V end was cut by 1 base, the J end by 4 bases, with 10 bases between. The CDR3 sequence: CASSLGVRDNEKLFF. CDR3 DNA sequence: TGTGCCAGCAGCTTAGGCGTCAGGGATAATGAAAAACTGTTTTTT.

The rearrangement joins TRBV28 to TRBJ1-2; 7 positions agree with TRBD1. Looked up from germline, CDR1 is MDHEN and CDR2 is SYDVKM. J lost 6 bases, V lost 6 bases, and 16 bases had no gene match. The CDR3 covers 16 residues. The CDR3 spells CASSFIFTGVRNGYTF. The CDR3 DNA reads as TGTGCCAGCAGCTTTATTTTCACAGGGGTGAGGAATGGCTACACCTTC.

This clone was counted once. The V and J genes are TRBV19 and TRBJ2-7, with D possibly matching TRBD2 (5 bases). Per the germline V gene, CDR1 is LNHDA and CDR2 is SQIVND (reference sequence). This CDR3 region has 15 residues. V was shortened by 4 bases and J by 6 bases, with 19 bases between the two germline ends. The CDR3 is CASSNAGSIIREQYF. CDR3 DNA: TGTGCCAGTAGTAACGCGGGTTCCATCATACGCGAGCAGTACTTC.

This rearrangement joins TRBV28 to TRBJ2-1, with 9 bases identical to TRBD2. Unmatched junction bases numbered 12, after V lost 5 bases and J lost 4 bases. This CDR3 comprises 17 residues. Looked up from germline, CDR1 is MDHEN and CDR2 is SYDVKM. The CDR3 DNA is TGTGCCAGCAGTACAACGACTAGCGGTCTCAGTTACAATGAGCAGTTCTTC. Translated, it gives CASSTTTSGLSYNEQFF.

The chain employs TRBV6-5 and TRBJ2-7, with D perhaps TRBD1 (5 bases). V was pared by 4 bases and J by 3 bases, with 10 bases between. The CDR3 runs to 13 residues. Per the germline V gene, CDR1 is MNHEY and CDR2 is SVGAGI. The DNA of the CDR3 is TGTGCCAGCAGTTCTCAGGGATTCTACGAGCAGTACTTC. It codes for CASSSQGFYEQYF.

DNA for the CDR3: TGTGCCAGCAGATTGGATTCGGGGGGGTACACTGAAGCTTTCTTT. It encodes CASRLDSGGYTEAFF. The V call is TRBV27, the J call TRBJ1-1; perhaps TRBD1 as D (5 bases). Trimming took 6 bases from V and 3 from J, leaving 17 bases between them. This CDR3 contains 15 residues. Germline V gene lookup returns CDR1 MNHEY and CDR2 SMNVEV (reference sequence).

The chain joins TRBV19 to TRBJ1-5; a possible D gene is TRBD1 (6 bases). The V end was cut by 3 bases, the J end by 0 bases, with 15 bases between. CDR1 and CDR2 from the germline V gene are LNHDA and SQIVND (reference sequence). This CDR3 spans 17 amino acids. This CDR3 reads CASSMEDSLYSNQPQHF. The CDR3, as DNA: TGTGCCAGTAGTATGGAGGACAGCCTTTATAGCAATCAGCCCCAGCATTTT.

The J gene is TRBJ2-2, the V gene TRBV6-5; D is perhaps TRBD1 (6 bases). CDR3 size: 13 residues. Trimming shortened V by 6 bases and J by 7 bases, and 12 bases separated the two germline ends. Germline assignment: CDR1 MNHEY and CDR2 SVGAGI. Written as DNA, the CDR3 is TGTGCCAGCAGAGCAGGGGCGGGCGGGGAGCTGTTTTTT. It codes for CASRAGAGGELFF.

This chain connects TRBV5-1 to TRBJ2-1; tentative D call: TRBD1 (6 bases). The CDR3 length is 16 residues. From germline, CDR1 is SGHRS and CDR2 YFSETQ. The V end lost 4 bases, the J end lost 5 bases, and 19 bases lay between the germline ends. The CDR3 DNA sequence: TGCGCCAGCAGCACCCAGGGGACGGCCTCAGACAATGAGCAGTTCTTC. Translating gives CASSTQGTASDNEQFF.

V and J are TRBV11-3 and TRBJ2-1, with TRBD2 matching 13 bases. Germline assignment: CDR1 SGHNT and CDR2 YENEEA. V gave up 5 bases and J gave up 7 bases; unmatched junction bases: 5. The length of the CDR3 is 15 residues. The CDR3 loop is CASSGGLAGTNEQFF. CDR3 bases: TGTGCCAGCAGCGGGGGACTAGCGGGAACGAATGAGCAGTTCTTC.

DNA for the CDR3: TGTGCCAGCAGTGAAGGCGGGGGGCGGACCGGGGAGCTGTTTTTT. Encoded protein: CASSEGGGRTGELFF. The chain combines TRBV2 with TRBJ2-2, with 8 bases that match TRBD2. In germline, CDR1 is SNHLY, CDR2 FYNNEI. The J segment lost 5 bases and the V segment lost 1 base, leaving 3 bases of the junction unmatched. This CDR3 has 15 amino acids.

The chain employs TRBV15 and TRBJ1-4; 7 bases map to TRBD1. Germline V gene lookup returns CDR1 LNHNV and CDR2 YYDKDF (reference sequence). This CDR3 contains 15 residues. Trimming at V came to 5 bases and at J to 6 bases, leaving 9 bases not matched to a gene. The CDR3 coding sequence is TGTGCCACCAGCGAGGGTAAGGGGGCGGATGAAAAACTGTTTTTT. It yields the protein CATSEGKGADEKLFF. The variable domain in full, with the rest retrieved from reference TRBV15 and TRBJ1-4, is DAMVIQNPRYQVTQFGKPVTLSCSQTLNHNVMYWYQQKSSQAPKLLFHYYDKDFNNEADTPDNFQSRRPNTSFCFLDIRSPGLGDTAMYLCATSEGKGADEKLFFGSGTQLSVL.

The V and J genes are TRBV4-1 and TRBJ2-7, with TRBD1 identical over 9 bases. Germline lookup yields CDR1 MGHRA and CDR2 YSYEKL. The CDR3 spans 15 residues. The ends lost 1 base at V and 2 bases at J; junction bases unmatched: 3. The CDR3 loop reads CASSQGGTGPYEQYF. The CDR3 DNA follows: TGCGCCAGCAGCCAAGGTGGGACAGGGCCCTACGAGCAGTACTTC.

V is TRBV5-4 and J is TRBJ2-3; no reliable D call. Trimming cost V 6 bases and J 0 bases, with 17 bases left between them. Germline V lookup: CDR1 SGHNT, CDR2 YYREEE (reference sequence). The CDR3 runs 16 residues. The CDR3 coding sequence is TGTGCCAGCACCCCCAGGCTTTTAGAGAGCACAGATACGCAGTATTTT. Amino acids: CASTPRLLESTDTQYF.

DNA of the CDR3: TGTGCCTGGGGCGGGGCTGACAGGTTCCGGGAGACCCAGTACTTC. It codes for CAWGGADRFRETQYF. The chain combines TRBV30 with TRBJ2-5; either TRBD1 or TRBD2 may fit D (6 bases each). Germline CDR1 reads GTSNPN; CDR2 reads SVGIG (reference sequence). Trimming left V 5 bases short and J 5 bases short, with 21 bases between. The CDR3 contains 15 residues.

The chain joins TRBV3-1 (or the pseudogene TRBV3-2) to TRBJ2-3, with 10 bases aligning to TRBD2. V trimming: 4 bases; J trimming: 4 bases; junction bases outside the gene matches: 11. Germline loops: CDR1 LGHDT, CDR2 YNNKEL (reference sequence). This CDR3 is built from 17 residues. CDR3 bases: TGTGCCAGCAGCCGTCGCAGCGGGAGGGCCAGCGCAGATACGCAGTATTTT. Residues: CASSRRSGRASADTQYF.

The chain is built from TRBV30 and TRBJ1-4; TRBD1 matches 8 bases. Trimming removed 7 bases from V and 7 bases from J; junction bases left unmatched: 11. The CDR3 is 14 amino acids. Germline assignment: CDR1 GTSNPN and CDR2 SVGIG (reference sequence). This CDR3 reads CAYYSRTGSEKLFF. The CDR3 DNA sequence: TGTGCCTATTATTCTCGGACAGGGAGTGAAAAACTGTTTTTT.

This chain links TRBV14 with TRBJ2-3; maybe TRBD2 (6 bases). Trimming shortened V by 0 bases and J by 6 bases, and 10 bases separated the two germline ends. The germline V gene has CDR1 SGHDN and CDR2 FVKESK. CDR3 length: 14 residues. CDR3 region: CASSQDEGGDTQYF. CDR3 in DNA: TGTGCCAGCAGCCAAGATGAAGGAGGGGATACGCAGTATTTT.

The rearrangement links TRBV6-5 to TRBJ1-5, with 9 bases that match TRBD1. The CDR3 is made up of 16 amino acids. The junction had 11 bases not matched to a gene; V was cut back by 4 bases and J by 7 bases. The germline gives CDR1 MNHEY, CDR2 SVGAGI. The CDR3 sequence: CASSSTGGSMGQPQHF. The CDR3 DNA reads as TGTGCCAGCAGTTCAACAGGGGGCTCTATGGGCCAGCCCCAGCATTTT.

This clone has only one observation. The genes are TRBV18 and TRBJ1-1, with 7 bases matching TRBD1. The CDR3 has 15 amino acids. The V gene end was trimmed by 1 base and the J gene end by 5 bases; junction bases not matched to a gene: 7. CDR1 is KGHSH, CDR2 LQKENI, per germline. As DNA, the CDR3 is TGTGCCAGCTCACCACAAGGGGGCTGGGGTACTGAAGCTTTCTTT. As protein: CASSPQGGWGTEAFF.

This chain links TRBV6-2 or TRBV6-3 with TRBJ2-2; D gene unclear. V lost 2 bases to trimming and J lost 2 bases, with 15 bases between them. CDR3 length: 17 residues. Germline lookup yields CDR1 MNHEY and CDR2 SVGEGT. The CDR3 region is CASSYATPVFNTGELFF. The CDR3, as DNA: TGTGCCAGCAGTTACGCCACCCCAGTTTTTAACACCGGGGAGCTGTTTTTT.